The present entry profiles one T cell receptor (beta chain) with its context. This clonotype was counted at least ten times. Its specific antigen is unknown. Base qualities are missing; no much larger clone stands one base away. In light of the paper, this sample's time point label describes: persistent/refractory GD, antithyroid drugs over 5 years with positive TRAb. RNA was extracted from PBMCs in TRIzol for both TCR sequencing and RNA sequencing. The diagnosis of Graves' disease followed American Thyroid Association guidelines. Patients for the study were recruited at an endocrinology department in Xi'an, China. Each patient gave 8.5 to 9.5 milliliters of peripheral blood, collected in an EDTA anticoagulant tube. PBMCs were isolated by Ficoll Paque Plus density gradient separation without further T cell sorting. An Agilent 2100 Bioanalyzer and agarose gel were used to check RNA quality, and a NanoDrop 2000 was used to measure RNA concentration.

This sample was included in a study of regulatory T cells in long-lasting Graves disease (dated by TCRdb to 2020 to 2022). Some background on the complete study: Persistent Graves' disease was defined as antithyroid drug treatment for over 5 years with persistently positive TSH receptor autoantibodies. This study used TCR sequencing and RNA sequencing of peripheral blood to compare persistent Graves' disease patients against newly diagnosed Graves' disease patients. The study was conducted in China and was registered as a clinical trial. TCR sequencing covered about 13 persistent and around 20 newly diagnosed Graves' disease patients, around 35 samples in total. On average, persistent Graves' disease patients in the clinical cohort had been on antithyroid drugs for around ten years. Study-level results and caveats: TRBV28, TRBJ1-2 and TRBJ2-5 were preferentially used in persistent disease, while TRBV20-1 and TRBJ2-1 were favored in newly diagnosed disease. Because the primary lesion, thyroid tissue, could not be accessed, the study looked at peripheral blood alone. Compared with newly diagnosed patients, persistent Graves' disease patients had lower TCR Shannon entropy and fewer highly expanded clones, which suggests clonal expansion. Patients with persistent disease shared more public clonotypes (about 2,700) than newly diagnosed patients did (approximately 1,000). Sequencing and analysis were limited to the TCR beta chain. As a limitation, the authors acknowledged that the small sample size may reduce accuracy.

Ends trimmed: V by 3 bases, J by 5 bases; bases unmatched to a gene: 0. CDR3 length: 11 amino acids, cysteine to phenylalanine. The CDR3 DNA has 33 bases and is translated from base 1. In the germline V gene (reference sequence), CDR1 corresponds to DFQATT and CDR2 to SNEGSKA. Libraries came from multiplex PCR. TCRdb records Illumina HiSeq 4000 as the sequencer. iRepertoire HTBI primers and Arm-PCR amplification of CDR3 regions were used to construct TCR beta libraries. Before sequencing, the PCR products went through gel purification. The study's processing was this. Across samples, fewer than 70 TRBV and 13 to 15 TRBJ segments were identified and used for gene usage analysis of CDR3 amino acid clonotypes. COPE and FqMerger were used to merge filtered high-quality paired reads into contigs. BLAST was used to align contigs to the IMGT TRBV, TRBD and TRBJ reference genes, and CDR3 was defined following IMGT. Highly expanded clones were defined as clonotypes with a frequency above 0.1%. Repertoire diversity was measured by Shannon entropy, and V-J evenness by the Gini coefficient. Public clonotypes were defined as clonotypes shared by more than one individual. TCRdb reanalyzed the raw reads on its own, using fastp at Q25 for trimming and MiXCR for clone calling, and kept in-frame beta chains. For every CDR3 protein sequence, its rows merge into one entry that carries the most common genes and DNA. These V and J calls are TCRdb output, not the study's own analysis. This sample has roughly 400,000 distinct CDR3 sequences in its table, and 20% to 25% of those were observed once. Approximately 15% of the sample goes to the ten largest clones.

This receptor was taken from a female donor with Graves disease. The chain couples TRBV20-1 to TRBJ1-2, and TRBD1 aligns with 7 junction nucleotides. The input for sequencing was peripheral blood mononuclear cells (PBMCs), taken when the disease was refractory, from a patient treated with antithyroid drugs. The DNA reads TGCAGTGCTAGGACAGGGTATGGCTACACCTTC. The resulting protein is CSARTGYGYTF.